One and the same sample provided the 22 T cell receptor beta chains below, sequenced in a study of blood T cell repertoires in COVID-19. Assay used: immunoSEQ multiplex PCR; TCRdb lists only in-frame clones, some missing. The sample contains approximately 170,000 clones, around 90% of which appear only once. Sequenced material: peripheral blood. These receptors came from a woman at least 80 years old with COVID-19, enrolled during active disease.

This clone has a handful of counts. This chain connects TRBV6-5 to TRBJ1-1; D gene unclear. The germline CDR1 and CDR2 sequences are MNHEY and SVGAGI. There are 13 residues in the CDR3. Trimming removed 7 bases at V and 2 bases at J, with 11 bases between. CDR3 amino acids: CASNGLDNTEAFF. The CDR3 coding sequence is TGTGCCAGCAACGGTCTTGATAACACTGAAGCTTTCTTT.

The chain couples TRBV10-3 to TRBJ2-7; the match to TRBD1 covers 7 bases. CDR3 length: 15 residues. Germline V gene lookup returns CDR1 ENHRY and CDR2 SYGVKD. The junction had 10 bases not matched to a gene; V was cut back by 6 bases and J by 2 bases. The DNA of the CDR3 is TGTGCCATCAGGGGACCGGGACAGTCACCCTACGAGCAGTACTTC. This gives the protein CAIRGPGQSPYEQYF.

In its sample, this clone was seen a few times. The chain is built from TRBV3-1 (or the pseudogene TRBV3-2) and TRBJ1-1; D not resolved. This CDR3 contains 14 residues. Looked up from germline, CDR1 is LGHDT and CDR2 is YNNKEL (reference sequence). V was cut by 2 bases and J by 8 bases, with 15 bases left in between. CDR3 sequence (DNA): TGTGCCAGCAGCCAAAGCCGTAGCCGAGAGGAAGCTTTCTTT. Translating it yields CASSQSRSREEAFF.

V usage is TRBV4-2 and J usage is TRBJ2-7, with TRBD1 as a possible D gene (6 bases). V gave up 3 bases and J gave up 3 bases, with 9 bases separating them. CDR1 is LGHNA, CDR2 YNFKEQ, per germline. This CDR3 region has 13 residues. CDR3 in DNA: TGTGCCAGCAGCCAGGGGGCGGGCTACGAGCAGTACTTC. It encodes CASSQGAGYEQYF.

V gene TRBV7-6 combines with J gene TRBJ2-5; D is ambiguous. The CDR3 contains 15 residues. Germline V CDR1 and CDR2: SGHVS, FNYEAQ. Between the trimmed V and J ends, which lost 5 bases and 2 bases, there was a span of 15 bases. CDR3 sequence (DNA): TGTGCCAGCAGCCCCACCGGCCGGGTTCAAGAGACCCAGTACTTC. Amino acids: CASSPTGRVQETQYF.

The V and J genes are TRBV28 and TRBJ2-7; D possibly corresponds to TRBD1 (7 bases). The CDR3 runs 15 residues. Trimming cost V 5 bases and J 0 bases, with 14 bases left between them. Looked up from germline, CDR1 is MDHEN and CDR2 is SYDVKM. The CDR3 DNA reads TGTGCCAGCAGTACCCGCAGGGGGGTCTCCTACGAGCAGTACTTC. Its translation: CASSTRRGVSYEQYF.

This clone appeared a few times. A read error may produce the germline difference seen at one junction end. This rearrangement joins TRBV28 to TRBJ1-2, with 7 bases lining up with TRBD1. Germline V lookup: CDR1 MDHEN, CDR2 SYDVKM. This CDR3 comprises 12 residues. CDR3 region: CASRTSTGAPGF. In DNA, the CDR3 is TGTGCCAGCAGGACTTCAACAGGGGCGCCAGGCTTC.

The chain employs TRBV6-4 and TRBJ2-3, with D perhaps matching TRBD2 (5 bases). The germline V and J ends were trimmed by 5 bases and 0 bases, with 15 bases remaining between them. Germline CDR1 is MRHNA and CDR2 is SNTAGT. CDR3 length: 16 residues. This chain's CDR3 is CASSPTPGLSTDTQYF. The CDR3 nucleotides read TGTGCCAGCAGTCCCACCCCAGGACTGAGCACAGATACGCAGTATTTT.

The rearrangement links TRBV5-1 to TRBJ2-1; 8 nucleotides line up with TRBD1. CDR1 and CDR2 from the germline V gene are SGHRS and YFSETQ. The J segment lost 4 bases and the V segment lost 4 bases, leaving 7 bases of the junction unmatched. The CDR3 length is 15 residues. The CDR3 DNA sequence: TGCGCCAGCAGCCTGCTTGGGGACAGGTACAATGAGCAGTTCTTC. Residues: CASSLLGDRYNEQFF.

This rearrangement joins TRBV27 to TRBJ2-7, with a possible D match to TRBD1 (6 bases). CDR3 length: 15 residues. V was shortened by 4 bases and J by 1 base, with 14 bases between the two germline ends. CDR1 MNHEY and CDR2 SMNVEV come from the germline V gene (reference sequence). CDR3 amino acids: CASSSPQGGSYEQYF. The CDR3 coding sequence is TGTGCCAGCAGTTCCCCACAGGGCGGGTCCTACGAGCAGTACTTC.

The chain carries TRBV7-6 and TRBJ1-5; D is unresolved. CDR3 size: 13 residues. V lost 3 bases and J lost 0, with 3 bases in between. From germline, CDR1 is SGHVS and CDR2 FNYEAQ. Here the CDR3 DNA reads TGTGCCAGCAGCTTCGGTAGCAATCAGCCCCAGCATTTT. Protein: CASSFGSNQPQHF. The full variable domain, with the rest looked up from reference TRBV7-6 and TRBJ1-5, is GAGVSQSPRYKVTKRGQDVALRCDPISGHVSLYWYRQALGQGPEFLTYFNYEAQQDKSGLPNDRFSAERPEGSISTLTIQRTEQRDSAMYRCASSFGSNQPQHFGDGTRLSIL.

This clone was counted a single time. The genes are TRBV20-1 and TRBJ2-3; unclear D gene. CDR1 is DFQATT, CDR2 SNEGSKA, per germline (reference sequence). The CDR3 consists of 11 residues. The germline V and J ends were trimmed by 5 bases and 4 bases, with 7 bases remaining between them. The CDR3: CSASVPDTQYF. The CDR3 DNA reads as TGCAGTGCTTCAGTGCCAGATACGCAGTATTTT.

This chain joins TRBV29-1 and TRBJ2-2; TRBD1 aligns across 7 bases. The germline V gene encodes CDR1 SQVTM and CDR2 ANQGSEA. V was clipped by 4 bases and J by 7 bases; unmatched bases: 6. The CDR3 length is 13 residues. The CDR3 spells CSVGSRGRGELFF. The CDR3 nucleotides read TGCAGCGTTGGCTCAAGGGGGCGCGGGGAGCTGTTTTTT.

Worth noting for this clone: Other DNA sequences in this specimen translate into the identical CDR3. The gene calls are TRBV9 and TRBJ1-6; 11 bases match TRBD1. The CDR3 has 16 amino acids. Germline CDR1 SGDLS, CDR2 YYNGEE. V shed 2 bases and J 7 bases; nucleotides not matched to a gene: 5. The DNA for the CDR3 is TGTGCCAGCAGCGTGACGGGACAGGGGGTAAATTCACCCCTCCACTTT. Translating it yields CASSVTGQGVNSPLHF.

The chain uses TRBV19 and TRBJ1-1, with D possibly being TRBD1 (6 bases). The ends were cut back, 6 bases at V and 2 bases at J, with 10 bases in the middle. Germline CDR1 reads LNHDA; CDR2 reads SQIVND (reference sequence). CDR3 length equals 13 residues. CDR3 sequence: CASRQGPNTEAFF. The CDR3 DNA is TGTGCCAGTAGACAGGGCCCAAACACTGAAGCTTTCTTT.

The rearrangement links TRBV5-6 to TRBJ2-7; D possibly corresponds to TRBD2 (6 bases). Germline V gives CDR1 SGHDT, CDR2 YYEEEE. Trimming shortened V by 6 bases and J by 4 bases, and 20 bases separated the two germline ends. This CDR3 region has 15 residues. This CDR3 reads CASTSTGDWKYEQYF. CDR3 bases: TGTGCCAGCACTTCCACGGGGGACTGGAAATACGAGCAGTACTTC.

This clone was counted between two and nine times. V is TRBV19 and J is TRBJ1-5, with a possible D match to TRBD1 (5 bases). CDR3 length: 12 residues. From germline, CDR1 is LNHDA and CDR2 SQIVND (reference sequence). The V gene lost 7 bases and the J gene lost 9 bases, with 13 bases spanning the gap. CDR3 nucleotides: TGTGCCAGTAACCTACATACAGGGCCCCAGCATTTT. It encodes CASNLHTGPQHF.

This clone was counted a few times. The V and J genes are TRBV19 and TRBJ1-1; no clear D. CDR1 is LNHDA and CDR2 is SQIVND in the germline V gene (reference sequence). The CDR3 loop spans 14 amino acids. V gave up 5 bases and J gave up 2 bases, with 12 bases separating them. Written as DNA, the CDR3 is TGTGCCAGTAGTGCCCAACGGGTTAACACTGAAGCTTTCTTT. The encoded protein is CASSAQRVNTEAFF.

The chain recombines TRBV4-2 with TRBJ2-3; TRBD2 aligns across 7 bases. Germline V gene data show CDR1 as LGHNA and CDR2 as YNFKEQ. The CDR3 is 14 amino acids. Trimming removed 4 bases from V and 2 bases from J; junction bases left unmatched: 3. The CDR3 sequence: CASSPTSDTDTQYF. CDR3 DNA: TGTGCCAGCAGCCCTACTAGCGACACAGATACGCAGTATTTT.

The gene calls are TRBV27 and TRBJ1-2; a possible D gene is TRBD1 (5 bases). This CDR3 comprises 16 residues. V was clipped by 3 bases and J by 8 bases, with 22 bases between them. CDR1 MNHEY and CDR2 SMNVEV come from the germline V gene (reference sequence). The CDR3 nucleotides are TGTGCCAGCAGTTTTTCTTCGGCCGGAGAATCAGGGGGCTACACCTTC. Translating gives CASSFSSAGESGGYTF.

In its sample, this clone was seen many times. The chain has TRBV7-3 and TRBJ1-6, with 9 bases identical to TRBD1. CDR1 and CDR2 (germline): SGHTA, FQGTGA. Trimming at V came to 5 bases and at J to 10 bases, leaving 18 bases not matched to a gene. This CDR3 is 18 amino acids long. This CDR3 is CASSRNHLYRGLGSPLHF. In DNA, the CDR3 is TGTGCCAGCAGCAGAAACCACCTATACAGGGGGCTAGGATCACCCCTCCACTTT.

The rearrangement uses TRBV18 and TRBJ1-4, with 9 bases that match TRBD1. V was pared by 4 bases and J by 0 bases, with 15 bases of the junction left unmatched. This CDR3 has 20 amino acids. The germline CDR1 and CDR2 sequences are KGHSH and LQKENI. The CDR3 loop is CASSLGTGFRMETTNEKLFF. CDR3 coding DNA: TGTGCCAGCTCACTCGGGACAGGGTTTCGCATGGAAACAACTAATGAAAAACTGTTTTTT.